Listed below are T cell receptor beta chains from one sample, sequenced in a study of PD-1 blockade in mismatch repair-deficient tumors. Some clones are missing from TCRdb's copy, which holds only in-frame ones; the method was immunoSEQ multiplex PCR. The sample yields around 10,000 clones, 80% to 95% seen once. These TCRs are of unknown antigen specificity. This specimen was cells cultured in vitro, taken from a patient treated with pembrolizumab. The receptors come from an adult with mismatch repair-deficient cancer. Both conserved end residues are part of each CDR3. Each record gives: clone size, J gene, D gene, CDR3 length, V gene, CDR3 DNA, CDR3 protein. A D gene is named only where the DNA matches it firmly. Size is stated for part of the rows, as once, few or many counts, or as a class when the clone is expanded.

.,TRBJ2-3,TRBD2,17,TRBV7-3,TGTGCCAGCAGCCCCGTGGCTAGCGGGACGAGCACAGATACGCAGTATTTT,CASSPVASGTSTDTQYF
.,TRBJ2-1,.,14,TRBV7-9,TGTGCCAGCAGCGCGCTCGGGACAAACAATGAGCAGTTCTTC,CASSALGTNNEQFF
.,TRBJ1-6,TRBD1,13,TRBV11-1,TGTGCCAGCAGCTGGGACAGGGATTCACCCCTCCACTTT,CASSWDRDSPLHF
.,TRBJ1-1,TRBD1,16,TRBV12-5,TGTGCTAGTGGTTTGGCGACCCGACAGGGCGGGACTGAAGCTTTCTTT,CASGLATRQGGTEAFF
few,TRBJ2-7,.,13,TRBV5-6,TGTGCCAGCAGCTTGGATGGGGACTACGAGCAGTACTTC,CASSLDGDYEQYF
.,TRBJ1-2,.,14,TRBV7-2,TGTGCCAGCAGCTTAGTTAGGGTAGACTATGGCTACACCTTC,CASSLVRVDYGYTF
few,TRBJ2-3,.,15,TRBV4-1,TGCGCCAGCAGCCAAGGAGTTTTGGGCACAGATACGCAGTATTTT,CASSQGVLGTDTQYF
.,TRBJ1-5,TRBD1,15,TRBV18,TGTGCCAGCTCACCACCGGGGACAGCGAATCAGCCCCAGCATTTT,CASSPPGTANQPQHF
.,TRBJ1-5,TRBD1,15,TRBV28,TGTGCCAGCCGACCCCGGGACAGGGGGTTTCAGCCCCAGCATTTT,CASRPRDRGFQPQHF
once,TRBJ1-5,.,14,TRBV2,TGTGCCAGCAGTGATGTGGGTCGCAATCAGCCCCAGCATTTT,CASSDVGRNQPQHF
few,TRBJ1-5,.,13,TRBV28,TGTGCCAGCAGTTGGACCTCCGGTCAGCCCCAGCATTTT,CASSWTSGQPQHF
.,TRBJ2-2,.,14,TRBV28,TGTGCCAGCAGTTTACAGGACGCCACCGGAGAGCTGTTTTTT,CASSLQDATGELFF
.,TRBJ1-2,.,16,TRBV28,TGTGCCAGCAGTTCCCCTAGGGACGTAGCTAACTATGGCTACACCTTC,CASSSPRDVANYGYTF
once,TRBJ2-3,.,14,TRBV6-5,TGTGCCAGCAGTCCCGAGTGGATCACAGATACGCAGTATTTT,CASSPEWITDTQYF
.,TRBJ2-2,TRBD2,15,TRBV28,TGTGCCAGCAGTCCGGGACTAGCGGGAACCGGGGAGCTGTTTTTT,CASSPGLAGTGELFF
.,TRBJ2-7,TRBD2,15,TRBV7-7,TGTGCCAGCAGCCCCGACCATAGCGGGGCCTACGAGCAGTACTTC,CASSPDHSGAYEQYF
.,TRBJ2-2,.,14,TRBV5-1,TGCGCCAGCAGCTTGGGATCAGGCCCCGGGGAGCTGTTTTTT,CASSLGSGPGELFF
once,TRBJ1-5,.,16,TRBV28,TGTGCCAGCAGTATCCGCGAAACTTTGGGGGACCAGCCCCAGCATTTT,CASSIRETLGDQPQHF
.,TRBJ1-2,TRBD1,13,TRBV25-1,TGTGCCAGCGGACAGGGGAATAGCTATGGCTACACCTTC,CASGQGNSYGYTF
once,TRBJ2-7,.,11,TRBV10-2,TGCGCCAGCGCCCACTCCCTTGAGCAGTACTTC,CASAHSLEQYF
once,TRBJ2-7,TRBD1,14,TRBV2,TGTGCCAGCAGTACCGACAGGGGCCCTTACGAGCAGTACTTC,CASSTDRGPYEQYF
.,TRBJ2-7,.,14,TRBV7-2,TGTGCCAGCAGCCCGAGGGCAGTTAGTTACGAGCAGTACTTC,CASSPRAVSYEQYF
.,TRBJ2-1,.,14,TRBV27,TGTGCCAGCAGATCAGGAGGGCCCGTCAATGAGCAGTTCTTC,CASRSGGPVNEQFF
.,TRBJ1-2,TRBD1,15,TRBV5-1,TGCGCCAGCAGCTTGGCCGCGGGACAGGGTTCTGGCTACACCTTC,CASSLAAGQGSGYTF
.,TRBJ1-1,.,15,TRBV30,TGTGCCGCCAAGTACCGGGGACAATCGAACACTGAAGCTTTCTTT,CAAKYRGQSNTEAFF
.,TRBJ1-3,.,16,TRBV7-6,TGTGCCAGCAGCGAGGGGACGGCATCTCAGGGAAACACCATATATTTT,CASSEGTASQGNTIYF
.,TRBJ1-1,.,14,TRBV5-1,TGCGCCAGCAGCCCTGGCTTAAGTAACACTGAAGCTTTCTTT,CASSPGLSNTEAFF
.,TRBJ2-7,TRBD1,16,TRBV27,TGTGCCAGCAGCCGACGTCCACCGACAGGGGCCTACGAGCAGTACTTC,CASSRRPPTGAYEQYF
.,TRBJ1-1,.,14,TRBV28,TGTGCCATCGGGAGGGGGGGCGCGAACACTGAAGCTTTCTTT,CAIGRGGANTEAFF
.,TRBJ2-7,.,14,TRBV28,TGTGCCAGCAGGTTCCAGGGGCAATCCTACGAGCAGTACTTC,CASRFQGQSYEQYF
.,TRBJ1-2,.,14,TRBV7-2,TGTGCCAGCAGCTTAATGGGTCTTAACTATGGCTACACCTTC,CASSLMGLNYGYTF